This entry lists 2 T cell receptor beta chains sequenced from one sample in a study of shared clonotypes between healthy human individuals. The naive CD8 subset, CD45RO-negative cells positively selected for CCR7, excluded terminally differentiated effector memory CD45RA+ cells. This table comes from immunoSEQ multiplex PCR, and its TCRdb copy is limited to in-frame clones, with some not included. The top ten clones hold less than 0.25% of a sample with 800,000 to 950,000 clones, around 96% of them seen once. Sequencing was performed on naive CD8+ T cells sorted from blood. The source is a man aged 30 to 39 in good health.

The chain employs TRBV19 and TRBJ2-7; D is possibly TRBD2 (6 bases). Per germline, CDR1 LNHDA and CDR2 SQIVND (reference sequence). Trimming took 5 bases from V and 2 from J, leaving 19 bases between them. The CDR3 extends over 16 amino acids. DNA for the CDR3: TGTGCCAGTAGTCCTCCAGCGAAGGGACTTACCTACGAGCAGTACTTC. This encodes CASSPPAKGLTYEQYF.

Of note for this clone: The same CDR3 arises from other DNA sequences in this sample as well. The V gene is TRBV5-1, the J gene TRBJ2-3, with D perhaps TRBD1 (5 bases). CDR1 is SGHRS, CDR2 YFSETQ, per germline. The CDR3 contains 15 residues. V was clipped by 0 bases and J by 1 base, with 9 bases between them. The CDR3 DNA follows: TGCGCCAGCAGCTTGGAGGGGCAGGGCACAGATACGCAGTATTTT. Translating it yields CASSLEGQGTDTQYF.